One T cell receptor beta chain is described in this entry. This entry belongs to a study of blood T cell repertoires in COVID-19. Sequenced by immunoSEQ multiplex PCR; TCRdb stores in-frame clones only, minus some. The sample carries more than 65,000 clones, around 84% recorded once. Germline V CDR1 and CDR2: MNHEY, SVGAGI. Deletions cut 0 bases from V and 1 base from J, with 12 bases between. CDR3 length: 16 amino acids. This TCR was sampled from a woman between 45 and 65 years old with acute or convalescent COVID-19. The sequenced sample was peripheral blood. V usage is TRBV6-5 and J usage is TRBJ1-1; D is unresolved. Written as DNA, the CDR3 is TGTGCCAGCAGTTACTCACGACAAGCTTGGAACACTGAAGCTTTCTTT. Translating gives CASSYSRQAWNTEAFF.